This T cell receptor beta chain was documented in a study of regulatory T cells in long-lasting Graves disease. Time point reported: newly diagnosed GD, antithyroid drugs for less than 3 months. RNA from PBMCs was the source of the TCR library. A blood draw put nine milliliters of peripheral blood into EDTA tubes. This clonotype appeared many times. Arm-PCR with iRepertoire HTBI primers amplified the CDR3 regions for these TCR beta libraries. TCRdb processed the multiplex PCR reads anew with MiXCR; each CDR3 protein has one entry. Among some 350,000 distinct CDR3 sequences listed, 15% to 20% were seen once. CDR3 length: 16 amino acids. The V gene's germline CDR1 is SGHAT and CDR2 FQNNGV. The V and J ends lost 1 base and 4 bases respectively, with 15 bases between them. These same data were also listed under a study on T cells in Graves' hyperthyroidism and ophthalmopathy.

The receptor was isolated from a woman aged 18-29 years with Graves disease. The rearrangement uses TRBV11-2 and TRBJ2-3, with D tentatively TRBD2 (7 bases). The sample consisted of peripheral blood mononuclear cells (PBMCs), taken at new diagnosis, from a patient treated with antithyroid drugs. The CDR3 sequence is CASSLVWGGVPDTQYF. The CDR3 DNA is TGTGCCAGCAGCTTAGTGTGGGGGGGCGTCCCAGATACGCAGTATTTT.